This T cell receptor beta chain was sequenced for a study of shared clonotypes between healthy human individuals. General observations from the study: Investigators expected sequencing depth to affect clonotype sharing among donors.

The authors ran the assay at deep level. The protocol was immunoSEQ multiplex PCR, while the TCRdb copy is restricted to in-frame clones and leaves out a portion. The table includes under 850,000 clones, 72% detected once. This CDR3 contains 15 residues. Trimming took off 1 base at V and 0 bases at J, with 7 bases between the two ends. The V gene's germline CDR1 is LNHNV and CDR2 YYDKDF (reference sequence). Healthy HIV-negative adults without recent acute infections or vaccinations served as donors. The CD4+ fraction was divided into a CD45RA+ naive subset and a CD45RA-negative memory subset. Worth noting for this clone: Antigen: not known.

Input material: memory CD4+ T cells sorted from blood. Specified subset: CD45RA-negative fraction. This clonotype originated in a woman under 40 in good health. This chain links TRBV15 with TRBJ1-5; D gene unclear. CDR3 sequence: CATSRVSFSNQPQHF. The CDR3, as DNA: TGTGCCACCAGCAGAGTCAGCTTTAGCAATCAGCCCCAGCATTTT.